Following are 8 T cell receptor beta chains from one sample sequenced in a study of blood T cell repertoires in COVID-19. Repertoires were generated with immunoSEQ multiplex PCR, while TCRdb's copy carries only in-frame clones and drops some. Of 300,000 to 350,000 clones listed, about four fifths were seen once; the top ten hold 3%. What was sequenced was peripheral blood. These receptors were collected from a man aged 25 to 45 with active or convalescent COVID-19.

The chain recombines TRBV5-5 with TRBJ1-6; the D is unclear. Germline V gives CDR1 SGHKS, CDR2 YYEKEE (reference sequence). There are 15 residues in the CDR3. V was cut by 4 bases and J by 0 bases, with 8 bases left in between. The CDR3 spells CASSTGSSYNSPLHF. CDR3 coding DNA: TGTGCCAGCAGCACCGGGAGCTCCTATAATTCACCCCTCCACTTT.

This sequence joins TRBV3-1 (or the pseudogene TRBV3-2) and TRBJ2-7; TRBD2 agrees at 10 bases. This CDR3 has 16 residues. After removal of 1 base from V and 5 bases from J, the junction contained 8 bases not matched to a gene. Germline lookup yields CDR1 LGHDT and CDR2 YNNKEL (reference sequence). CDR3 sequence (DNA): TGTGCCAGCAGCCAAGGGACTAGCGGCCCCGATGACGAGCAGTACTTC. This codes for CASSQGTSGPDDEQYF.

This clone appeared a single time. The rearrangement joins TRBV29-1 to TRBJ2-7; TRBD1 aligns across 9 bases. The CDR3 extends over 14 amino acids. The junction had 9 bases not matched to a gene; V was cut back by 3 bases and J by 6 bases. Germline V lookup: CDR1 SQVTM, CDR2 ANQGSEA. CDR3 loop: CSVDPLGQGSEQYF. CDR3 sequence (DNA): TGCAGCGTTGATCCCTTGGGACAGGGTAGCGAGCAGTACTTC.

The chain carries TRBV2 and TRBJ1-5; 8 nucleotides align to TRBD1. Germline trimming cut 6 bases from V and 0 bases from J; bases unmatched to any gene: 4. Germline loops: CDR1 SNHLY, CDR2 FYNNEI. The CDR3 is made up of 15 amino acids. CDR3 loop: CASRGTGVSNQPQHF. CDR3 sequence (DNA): TGTGCCAGCAGGGGGACAGGAGTTAGCAATCAGCCCCAGCATTTT.

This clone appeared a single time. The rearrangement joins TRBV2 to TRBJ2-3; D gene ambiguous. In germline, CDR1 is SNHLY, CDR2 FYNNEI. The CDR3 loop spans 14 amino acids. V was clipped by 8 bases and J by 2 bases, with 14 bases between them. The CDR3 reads CASEEMGPTDTQYF. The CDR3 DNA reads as TGTGCCAGCGAAGAAATGGGCCCCACAGATACGCAGTATTTT.

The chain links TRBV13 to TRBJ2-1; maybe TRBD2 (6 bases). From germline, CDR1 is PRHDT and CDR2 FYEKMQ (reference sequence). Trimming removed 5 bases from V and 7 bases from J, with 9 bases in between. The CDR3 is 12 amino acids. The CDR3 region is CASSQAGNEQFF. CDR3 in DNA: TGTGCCAGCAGCCAGGCGGGGAATGAGCAGTTCTTC.

The CDR3: CASSPQSGSYEQYF. DNA for the CDR3: TGCGCCAGCAGCCCTCAGAGCGGGAGCTACGAGCAGTACTTC. The rearrangement joins TRBV5-1 to TRBJ2-7; TRBD2 matches at 8 bases. Germline CDR1 and CDR2: SGHRS and YFSETQ. The CDR3 has 14 residues. J gave up 3 bases and V 4 bases, and 6 bases lay outside the gene matches. Variable domain in full (rest from reference TRBV5-1 and TRBJ2-7): KAGVTQTPRYLIKTRGQQVTLSCSPISGHRSVSWYQQTPGQGLQFLFEYFSETQRNKGNFPGRFSGRQFSNSRSEMNVSTLELGDSALYLCASSPQSGSYEQYFGPGTRLTVT.

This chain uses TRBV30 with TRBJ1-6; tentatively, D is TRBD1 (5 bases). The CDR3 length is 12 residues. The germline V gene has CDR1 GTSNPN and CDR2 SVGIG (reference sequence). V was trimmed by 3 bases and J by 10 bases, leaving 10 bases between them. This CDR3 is CAWRGAGSPLHF. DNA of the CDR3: TGTGCCTGGAGAGGGGCGGGATCACCCCTCCACTTT.